This T cell receptor beta chain appears in the sequencing data of a study of shared clonotypes between healthy human individuals. Profiled with immunoSEQ multiplex PCR; TCRdb holds only in-frame clones, not every one. This sample has about 680,000 clones, with 92% found just once. It was CD45RO-negative cells, positively selected for CCR7, that made up naive CD8 cells, with terminally differentiated effector memory CD45RA+ cells excluded. Material: naive CD8+ T cells sorted from blood. This TCR was recovered from a man between 25 and 39 years old in good health.

CDR3 DNA: TGTGCCAGCAGCCCCGGGACAGGAACAGCCAAAAACATTCAGTACTTC. This gives the protein CASSPGTGTAKNIQYF. V and J are TRBV7-6 and TRBJ2-4, with 8 bases fitting TRBD1. CDR1 SGHVS and CDR2 FNYEAQ come from the germline V gene. Losses at the gene ends were 5 bases for V and 0 bases for J; bases not matched to a gene: 6. The CDR3 has 16 residues.